A single sample is the source of the 21 T cell receptor beta chains below, sequenced in a study of blood T cells in healthy people across ages. Through a sample-barcoded 5' primer and a J-beta primer mix, a second PCR was run for roughly 7 to 12 cycles. TCRdb passed the 5' RACE reads through MiXCR, listing each CDR3 protein once. The sample lists around 1,000,000 distinct CDR3 sequences; more than 30% were seen once. The source material was blood. The receptor set was obtained from a man between 18 and 29 years old in good health.

This chain joins TRBV7-9 and TRBJ1-1, with no clear D. V was trimmed by 10 bases and J by 6 bases, leaving 12 bases between them. In germline, CDR1 is SEHNR, CDR2 FQNEAQ (reference sequence). The CDR3 sequence is 11 residues long. CDR3: CATQVGAEAFF. As DNA, the CDR3 is TGTGCCACCCAAGTAGGTGCTGAAGCTTTCTTT.

V is TRBV29-1 and J is TRBJ2-5; the match to TRBD2 covers 7 bases. Trimming took 4 bases from V and 4 from J; bases not matched to a gene: 3. Germline values: CDR1 SQVTM, CDR2 ANQGSEA. The CDR3 is 12 residues long. CDR3 sequence (DNA): TGCAGCGTTGGTCCGGGGGGAGAGACCCAGTACTTC. It encodes CSVGPGGETQYF. The variable domain in full, with the rest retrieved from reference TRBV29-1 and TRBJ2-5, is SAVISQKPSRDICQRGTSLTIQCQVDSQVTMMFWYRQQPGQSLTLIATANQGSEATYESGFVIDKFPISRPNLTFSTLTVSNMSPEDSSIYLCSVGPGGETQYFGPGTRLLVL.

This clonotype was observed once. V and J are TRBV7-2 and TRBJ1-4; D not certain. The CDR3 has 16 amino acids. Germline CDR1 is SGHTA and CDR2 is FQGNSA. V shed 1 base and J shed 8 bases, with 17 bases lying between them. This CDR3 reads CASSLVVDPRREKLFF. CDR3 nucleotide sequence: TGTGCCAGCAGCTTAGTAGTCGACCCGCGACGGGAAAAACTGTTTTTT.

The rearrangement joins TRBV11-2 to TRBJ1-2; no definite D call. The germline CDR1 and CDR2 sequences are SGHAT and FQNNGV. V was pared by 4 bases and J by 2 bases, with 11 bases between. The CDR3 covers 14 residues. The CDR3 bases are TGTGCCAGCAGCTCATCCGGGAACAACTATGGCTACACCTTC. Translation: CASSSSGNNYGYTF. Using reference TRBV11-2 and TRBJ1-2 for the parts outside the CDR3, the full variable domain is EAGVAQSPRYKIIEKRQSVAFWCNPISGHATLYWYQQILGQGPKLLIQFQNNGVVDDSQLPKDRFSAERLKGVDSTLKIQPAKLEDSAVYLCASSSSGNNYGYTFGSGTRLTVV.

The V call is TRBV29-1, the J call TRBJ2-7; D remains unclear. The V gene lost 4 bases and the J gene lost 2 bases, with 9 bases spanning the gap. The V gene's germline CDR1 is SQVTM and CDR2 ANQGSEA. The length of the CDR3 is 12 residues. DNA of the CDR3: TGCAGCGTTGCCCCGTCGACCTACGAGCAGTACTTC. This encodes CSVAPSTYEQYF.

V is TRBV5-1 and J is TRBJ2-1; TRBD2 is a possible D gene (6 bases). This CDR3 spans 16 amino acids. Trimming shortened V by 2 bases and J by 6 bases, and 18 bases separated the two germline ends. Germline CDR1 reads SGHRS; CDR2 reads YFSETQ. CDR3 sequence: CASSLAGPSQGNEQFF. DNA of the CDR3: TGCGCCAGCAGCTTAGCGGGCCCCTCTCAGGGCAATGAGCAGTTCTTC.

V and J are TRBV18 and TRBJ2-1; D is perhaps TRBD2 (6 bases). Germline lookup yields CDR1 KGHSH and CDR2 LQKENI. Deletions cut 5 bases from V and 11 bases from J, with 22 bases between. The CDR3 extends over 15 amino acids. CDR3 loop: CASSGVGGTVDKQFF. The CDR3 bases are TGTGCCAGCTCAGGCGTGGGGGGTACGGTCGATAAGCAGTTCTTC.

This clonotype occurred once. V is TRBV24-1 and J is TRBJ2-2, with D perhaps matching TRBD1 (6 bases). In germline, CDR1 is KGHDR, CDR2 SFDVKD. V gave up 9 bases and J gave up 2 bases, with 9 bases separating them. The CDR3 runs to 13 residues. The CDR3 sequence is CATGTTNTGELFF. CDR3 nucleotide sequence: TGTGCCACCGGGACAACAAACACCGGGGAGCTGTTTTTT.

This clonotype was seen repeatedly, ten times or more. V usage is TRBV20-1 and J usage is TRBJ2-3; D might be TRBD1 or TRBD2, each matching 6 bases. The V end lost 8 bases, the J end lost 7 bases, and 10 bases lay between the germline ends. CDR1 is DFQATT, CDR2 SNEGSKA, per germline (reference sequence). The CDR3 runs 10 residues. The CDR3 DNA is TGCAGTCCAGGGGACTATACGCAGTATTTT. Protein product: CSPGDYTQYF.

The gene calls are TRBV6-5 and TRBJ1-2; 8 nucleotides align to TRBD1. The CDR3 covers 15 residues. Trimming removed 5 bases from V and 4 bases from J; junction bases left unmatched: 9. The germline gives CDR1 MNHEY, CDR2 SVGAGI. This CDR3 is CASSGGQGPGYGYTF. The CDR3 DNA is TGTGCCAGCAGTGGCGGACAGGGTCCGGGCTATGGCTACACCTTC.

CDR3 bases: TGTGCCAGCAGCTTACAGGGGGCAACAGGAAACACCATATATTTT. It is translated as CASSLQGATGNTIYF. The chain recombines TRBV7-2 with TRBJ1-3; 8 positions match TRBD1. The CDR3 contains 15 residues. With V trimmed by 2 bases and J by 4 bases, 4 bases remained unmatched. In germline, CDR1 is SGHTA, CDR2 FQGNSA.

The rearrangement joins TRBV10-3 to TRBJ2-7; D unresolved. The V gene's germline CDR1 is ENHRY and CDR2 SYGVKD. The CDR3 spans 16 residues. The germline V and J ends were trimmed by 3 bases and 7 bases, with 22 bases remaining between them. CDR3 coding DNA: TGTGCCATCAGTGAAGGTATAGCACCAAACTACAATGAGCAGTACTTC. Translating gives CAISEGIAPNYNEQYF.

This clonotype has more than one count but fewer than ten. J is TRBJ2-3 and V is TRBV7-8; the D call may be TRBD1 or TRBD2 (7 bases each). V was pared by 4 bases and J by 0 bases, with 14 bases between. The CDR3 sequence is 16 residues long. CDR1 and CDR2 (germline): SGHVS, FQNEAQ. The CDR3 reads CASSSQGGISTDTQYF. The CDR3 DNA follows: TGTGCCAGCAGCTCCCAGGGGGGGATTAGCACAGATACGCAGTATTTT.

To note about this clonotype: An end of the junction differs from the germline gene, which may be a read error. This rearrangement joins TRBV11-2 to TRBJ2-1; no definite D call. The CDR3 runs 13 residues. In germline, CDR1 is SGHAT, CDR2 FQNNGV. In nucleotides, the CDR3 is TGTGCCAGCCCTACGCTCTCCTACAATGAGCGGTTCTTC. Encoded protein: CASPTLSYNERFF.

To note about this clonotype: At one end the junction does not follow the germline gene, possibly because of a read error. The rearrangement joins TRBV10-3 to TRBJ1-2; D may be TRBD1 (5 bases). This CDR3 is 14 amino acids long. CDR1 and CDR2 (germline): ENHRY, SYGVKD. CDR3 sequence: CAIREPGGYYGYTF. The CDR3 DNA is TGCGCCATCAGGGAGCCGGGGGGGTATTATGGCTACACCTTC.

This clonotype was seen a handful of times. V is TRBV20-1 and J is TRBJ1-2; unclear D gene. V was shortened by 6 bases and J by 2 bases, with 22 bases between the two germline ends. The germline CDR1 and CDR2 sequences are DFQATT and SNEGSKA (reference sequence). This CDR3 comprises 16 residues. The CDR3 DNA is TGCAGTGCCCAAAACGTACGGGAACCCCACAACTATGGCTACACCTTC. Translating gives CSAQNVREPHNYGYTF.

The J gene is TRBJ2-3, the V gene TRBV4-1; D unclear. This CDR3 region has 14 residues. V was cut by 0 bases and J by 5 bases, with 9 bases left in between. Looked up from germline, CDR1 is MGHRA and CDR2 is YSYEKL. Written as DNA, the CDR3 is TGCGCCAGCAGCCAAGAAAGTCCAGGAGATACGCAGTATTTT. Translated: CASSQESPGDTQYF.

This clonotype showed up just a few times. The V call is TRBV9, the J call TRBJ2-7; 8 bases match TRBD1. This CDR3 has 14 residues. Germline loops: CDR1 SGDLS, CDR2 YYNGEE. V was clipped by 0 bases and J by 4 bases; unmatched bases: 3. The CDR3: CASSVDDRGYEQYF. The CDR3 DNA follows: TGTGCCAGCAGCGTAGATGACAGGGGATACGAGCAGTACTTC.

V and J are TRBV7-2 and TRBJ1-2; the D is unclear. Deletions cut 3 bases from V and 2 bases from J, with 10 bases between. Germline V gives CDR1 SGHTA, CDR2 FQGNSA. The length of the CDR3 is 14 residues. CDR3 in DNA: TGTGCCAGCAGCTTCGAGGAACGCAACTATGGCTACACCTTC. Translation: CASSFEERNYGYTF. The full variable domain, completed using reference TRBV7-2 and TRBJ1-2, is GAGVSQSPSNKVTEKGKDVELRCDPISGHTALYWYRQSLGQGLEFLIYFQGNSAPDKSGLPSDRFSAERTGGSVSTLTIQRTQQEDSAVYLCASSFEERNYGYTFGSGTRLTVV.

In its sample, this clonotype was seen many times. V usage is TRBV10-2 and J usage is TRBJ2-1; D is undetermined. CDR1 is WSHSY, CDR2 SAAADI, per germline. CDR3 length: 13 residues. V was shortened by 2 bases and J by 4 bases, with 6 bases between the two germline ends. This CDR3 reads CASSEIPYNEQFF. The CDR3 DNA sequence: TGCGCCAGCAGTGAGATCCCTTACAATGAGCAGTTCTTC.

The V and J genes are TRBV7-7 and TRBJ2-7; D might be TRBD2 (6 bases). Trimming shortened V by 2 bases and J by 7 bases, and 21 bases separated the two germline ends. This CDR3 has 16 amino acids. The germline V gene has CDR1 SSHAT and CDR2 FNYEAQ (reference sequence). The CDR3 DNA reads TGTGCCAGCAGCTTACGAGGGAGGTCAGACTACAATGAGCAGTACTTC. Its protein is CASSLRGRSDYNEQYF. Full variable domain (rest looked up from reference TRBV7-7 and TRBJ2-7): GAGVSQSPRYKVTKRGQDVTLRCDPISSHATLYWYQQALGQGPEFLTYFNYEAQPDKSGLPSDRFSAERPEGSISTLTIQRTEQRDSAMYRCASSLRGRSDYNEQYFGPGTRLTVT.